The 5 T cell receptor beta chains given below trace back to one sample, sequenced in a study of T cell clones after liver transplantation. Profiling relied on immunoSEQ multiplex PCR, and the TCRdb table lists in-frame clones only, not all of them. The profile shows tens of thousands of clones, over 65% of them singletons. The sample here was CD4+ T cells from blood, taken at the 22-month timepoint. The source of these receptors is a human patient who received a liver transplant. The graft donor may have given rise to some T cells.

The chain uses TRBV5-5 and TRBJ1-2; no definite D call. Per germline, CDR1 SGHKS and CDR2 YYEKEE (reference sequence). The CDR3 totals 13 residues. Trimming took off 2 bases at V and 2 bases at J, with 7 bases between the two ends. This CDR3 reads CASSLADNYGYTF. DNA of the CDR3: TGTGCCAGCAGCTTAGCAGACAACTATGGCTACACCTTC.

The CDR3 sequence is CASSLSTGMNGETQYF. CDR3 coding DNA: TGTGCCAGCAGCTTAAGTACAGGGATGAATGGAGAGACCCAGTACTTC. This chain connects TRBV7-3 to TRBJ2-5, with D perhaps TRBD1 (6 bases). CDR1 is SGHTA and CDR2 is FQGTGA in the germline V gene. CDR3 length equals 16 residues. With 1 base removed from V and 4 bases from J, the gap between germline ends came to 16 bases.

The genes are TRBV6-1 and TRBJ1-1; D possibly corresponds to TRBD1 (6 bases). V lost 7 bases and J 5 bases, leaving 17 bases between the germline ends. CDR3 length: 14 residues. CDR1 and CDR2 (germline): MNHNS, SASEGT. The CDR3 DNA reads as TGTGCCAGCACTCAAGGTAGGGGGGGGACTGAAGCTTTCTTT. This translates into CASTQGRGGTEAFF.

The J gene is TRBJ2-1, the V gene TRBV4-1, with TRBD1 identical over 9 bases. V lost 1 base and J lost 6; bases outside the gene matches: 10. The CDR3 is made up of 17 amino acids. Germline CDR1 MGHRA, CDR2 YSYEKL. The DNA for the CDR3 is TGCGCCAGCAGCCAAGTCGGGACAGGGAAGGGTCGCAATGAGCAGTTCTTC. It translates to CASSQVGTGKGRNEQFF.

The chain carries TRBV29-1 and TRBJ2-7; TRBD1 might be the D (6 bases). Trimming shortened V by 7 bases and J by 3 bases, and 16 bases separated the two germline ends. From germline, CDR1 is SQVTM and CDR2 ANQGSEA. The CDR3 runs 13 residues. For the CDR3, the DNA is TGCAGCGCCTCCGGGACACTCAACTACGAGCAGTACTTC. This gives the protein CSASGTLNYEQYF.